Sequencing of this T cell receptor (beta chain) was carried out in a study of blood T cell repertoires in COVID-19. Study summary: From the United States, Italy and Spain came samples of acute and convalescent COVID-19. Sources were T cells, B-cell-depleted T cells, or PBMCs; the material itself was cDNA or gDNA.

CDR3 length: 14 residues. Germline V gene data show CDR1 as LGHDT and CDR2 as YNNKEL (reference sequence). The germline V and J ends were trimmed by 4 bases and 3 bases, with 11 bases remaining between them. Original handling: The assay estimated nucleated cells by amplifying reference gene primers. The repertoire was sequenced with immunoSEQ multiplex PCR; TCRdb's copy has only in-frame clones and lacks some. The V and J calls and clone size come from that table; D and trimming were worked out from the DNA. The table shows under 85,000 clones, with roughly 85% occurring only once. Sample: peripheral blood. This clonotype was sampled from a human donor in a cohort sampled during active COVID-19. The rearrangement joins TRBV3-1 (or the pseudogene TRBV3-2) to TRBJ2-3; D is possibly TRBD2 (6 bases). The CDR3: CASSPGARTDTQYF. The CDR3, as DNA: TGTGCCAGCAGCCCGGGAGCTAGAACAGATACGCAGTATTTT.